These T cell receptor beta chains were read from a single sample in a study of cytomegalovirus exposure and HLA in healthy donors. Sequenced by immunoSEQ multiplex PCR; TCRdb stores in-frame clones only, minus some. The top ten clones hold about 2.5% of a sample with about 81,000 clones, over 80% of them seen once. Material for sequencing was PBMCs. Receptor source: a man aged 18 to 30 in good health and CMV-seronegative. Each CDR3 is given with its conserved first and last residue. The order of the fields is J gene, clone size, V gene, D gene, CDR3 protein, CDR3 DNA. The D gene is left open where the match is weak. Not every row has a clone size; where given, it reads once, few, many or a size class.

TRBJ2-7	.	TRBV7-2	TRBD1	CASSLGGTGLSEQYF	TGTGCCAGCAGCTTAGGAGGGACAGGGCTCTCCGAGCAGTACTTC
TRBJ1-1	.	TRBV4-1	.	CASGSRANTEAFF	TGCGCCAGCGGAAGCAGGGCCAACACTGAAGCTTTCTTT
TRBJ2-7	.	TRBV21-1	.	CASLIYEQYF	TGTGCCAGCCTTATATACGAGCAGTACTTC
TRBJ1-2	.	TRBV5-1	TRBD1	CASSTGTGGGNYGYTF	TGCGCCAGCAGCACGGGGACAGGGGGCGGTAACTATGGCTACACCTTC
TRBJ2-7	.	TRBV19	.	CATHSPSSSYEQYF	TGTGCCACCCATTCCCCGTCCAGCTCCTACGAGCAGTACTTC
TRBJ2-1	.	TRBV4-1	.	CASSQEDSGGSYNEQFF	TGCGCCAGCAGCCAAGAGGACTCCGGGGGCTCCTACAATGAGCAGTTCTTC
TRBJ2-1	once	TRBV21-1	.	CASSTKNESHCYNEQFF	TGTGCCAGCAGCACTAAGAACGAGAGTCATTGCTACAATGAGCAGTTCTTC
TRBJ1-4	.	TRBV28	TRBD1	CASSTPGTGVGEKLFF	TGTGCCAGCAGTACCCCCGGGACAGGGGTTGGCGAAAAACTGTTTTTT
TRBJ1-1	.	TRBV29-1	.	CSVEGRMNTEAFF	TGCAGCGTTGAGGGGCGGATGAACACTGAAGCTTTCTTT
TRBJ2-1	.	TRBV7-2	TRBD2	CASSLSRGTSGRANEQFF	TGTGCCAGCAGCTTATCGCGAGGGACTAGCGGGAGGGCCAATGAGCAGTTCTTC
TRBJ2-5	.	TRBV15	TRBD2	CATSRVAGVQETQYF	TGTGCCACCAGCAGAGTAGCGGGAGTACAAGAGACCCAGTACTTC
TRBJ1-5	once	TRBV11-2	.	CASSLHGGQPQHF	TGTGCCAGCAGCTTGCACGGGGGTCAGCCCCAGCATTTT
TRBJ1-2	.	TRBV30	.	CAWSALRGYTF	TGTGCCTGGAGTGCCCTTCGGGGCTACACCTTC
TRBJ2-7	.	TRBV7-3	TRBD1	CASSVTGGSYEQYF	TGTGCCAGCAGCGTGACAGGGGGATCCTACGAGCAGTACTTC
TRBJ1-5	.	TRBV7-3	TRBD1	CASSWDRDQPQHF	TGTGCCAGCAGCTGGGACAGGGACCAGCCCCAGCATTTT
TRBJ1-2	.	TRBV5-4	.	CASSLAVGGDGYTF	TGTGCCAGCAGCTTGGCCGTGGGCGGGGATGGCTACACCTTC
TRBJ2-1	.	TRBV2	.	CASTRGSPNNEQFF	TGTGCCAGCACCCGGGGTAGCCCAAACAATGAGCAGTTCTTC
TRBJ2-7	.	TRBV7-2	TRBD2	CASSQRGGLASYEQYF	TGTGCCAGCAGCCAGAGGGGGGGACTAGCTTCCTACGAGCAGTACTTC
TRBJ2-3	.	TRBV5-1	.	CASGQLGTSTDTQYF	TGCGCCAGCGGGCAACTAGGTACTAGCACAGATACGCAGTATTTT
TRBJ2-7	.	TRBV28	.	CASREGRYEQYF	TGTGCCAGCAGGGAGGGTAGATACGAGCAGTACTTC
TRBJ1-5	.	TRBV7-2	.	CASSLRQDPNQPQHF	TGTGCCAGCAGCTTAAGACAGGACCCAAATCAGCCCCAGCATTTT
TRBJ2-3	.	TRBV7-9	TRBD2	CASSPPGGRRNTDTQYF	TGTGCCAGCAGCCCCCCTGGCGGGAGGAGGAACACAGATACGCAGTATTTT
TRBJ2-5	.	TRBV18	.	CASSPGRGQQETQYF	TGTGCCAGCTCACCAGGCAGGGGCCAACAAGAGACCCAGTACTTC